These T cell receptor beta chains were read from a single sample in a study of blood T cell repertoires in COVID-19. Clones were sequenced by immunoSEQ multiplex PCR, and TCRdb holds only the in-frame ones, with some missing. The table includes about 260,000 clones, under 90% detected once. Material for sequencing was peripheral blood. These receptors originate from a man aged 55 to 70 with acute or convalescent COVID-19. Each CDR3 is given with its conserved first and last residue. Each record gives: D gene, clone size, CDR3 length, V gene, J gene, CDR3 protein, CDR3 DNA. The D gene is left open where the match is weak. The size entry is marked missing in some rows and otherwise reads once, few, many or a size class.

D: TRBD1; size: NA; length: 15; V: TRBV7-9; J: TRBJ1-1; CDR3: CASSQRQGAATEAFF; DNA: TGTGCCAGCAGCCAGAGACAGGGAGCGGCCACTGAAGCTTTCTTT
D: NA; size: NA; length: 12; V: TRBV7-9; J: TRBJ1-5; CDR3: CASSLPDQPQHF; DNA: TGTGCCAGCAGCTTACCCGATCAGCCCCAGCATTTT
D: TRBD2; size: NA; length: 19; V: TRBV6-2/TRBV6-3; J: TRBJ2-5; CDR3: CASSPGLAGDKPYQETQYF; DNA: TGTGCCAGCAGCCCGGGACTAGCGGGGGACAAGCCTTACCAAGAGACCCAGTACTTC
D: NA; size: few; length: 11; V: TRBV20-1; J: TRBJ2-2; CDR3: CSARGRGELFF; DNA: TGCAGTGCCCGTGGGCGCGGGGAGCTGTTTTTT
D: NA; size: NA; length: 12; V: TRBV20-1; J: TRBJ2-7; CDR3: CSASRSQGEQYF; DNA: TGCAGTGCTAGTCGGTCTCAGGGAGAGCAGTACTTC
D: TRBD2; size: NA; length: 13; V: TRBV5-1; J: TRBJ2-5; CDR3: CASWGLAGETQYF; DNA: TGCGCCAGCTGGGGACTAGCAGGAGAGACCCAGTACTTC
D: NA; size: NA; length: 13; V: TRBV19; J: TRBJ2-3; CDR3: CASSPPPGVAQYF; DNA: TGTGCCAGTAGTCCCCCCCCGGGGGTTGCGCAGTATTTT
D: NA; size: once; length: 11; V: TRBV6-5; J: TRBJ2-1; CDR3: CASAGNNEQFF; DNA: TGTGCCAGCGCAGGGAACAATGAGCAGTTCTTC
D: NA; size: NA; length: 13; V: TRBV18; J: TRBJ1-1; CDR3: CASSPGAALSAFF; DNA: TGTGCCAGCTCACCAGGGGCAGCTCTCTCTGCTTTCTTT
D: NA; size: NA; length: 11; V: TRBV12-3/TRBV12-4; J: TRBJ2-1; CDR3: CASRIQVEQFF; DNA: TGTGCCAGCAGAATACAGGTTGAGCAGTTCTTC
D: TRBD1; size: NA; length: 17; V: TRBV5-4; J: TRBJ1-3; CDR3: CASSSVGQGYSGNTIYF; DNA: TGTGCCAGCAGCTCCGTGGGACAGGGGTACTCTGGAAACACCATATATTTT
D: TRBD1; size: NA; length: 15; V: TRBV9; J: TRBJ2-3; CDR3: CASSSRTGLTDTQYF; DNA: TGTGCCAGCAGCTCGCGGACAGGGCTCACAGATACGCAGTATTTT
D: TRBD1; size: once; length: 17; V: TRBV5-6; J: TRBJ1-2; CDR3: CASSPWSTGGVFYGYTF; DNA: TGTGCCAGCAGCCCCTGGAGTACAGGGGGCGTTTTCTATGGCTACACCTTC
D: NA; size: few; length: 13; V: TRBV28; J: TRBJ2-7; CDR3: CASSGTRSYEQYF; DNA: TGTGCCAGCAGCGGTACGAGGTCCTACGAGCAGTACTTC